A single sample gave rise to the 31 T cell receptor beta chains below, sequenced in a study of tumor and adjacent non-tumor tissue in lung cancer. A modified ARM-PCR protocol with three rounds of nested PCR amplified TCRbeta. TCRdb reprocessed the multiplex PCR reads via MiXCR and lists one record per CDR3 protein. The top ten clones hold roughly 31% of a sample with 40,000 to 50,000 distinct CDR3 sequences, 64% of them seen once. No cell sorting was done before RNA was extracted from the tissue. The normal lung tissue was taken more than 3 cm from the tumor edge. Sequencing was performed on distant non-tumor lung tissue. The receptors here all came from a woman between 65 and 79 years old with non-small cell lung cancer.

A note on this clonotype: A much larger clone differs by one base, so this may be a read error. The rearrangement joins TRBV5-1 to TRBJ1-2; D is unresolved. The CDR3 extends over 13 amino acids. CDR1 and CDR2 (germline): SGHRS, YFSETQ. The CDR3 spells CANSPLREDGYTF. CDR3 in DNA: TGCGCCAACAGCCCGCTTAGAGAAGATGGCTACACCTTC.

The genes are TRBV12-3 or TRBV12-4 and TRBJ1-5, with 7 bases identical to TRBD1. The CDR3 is made up of 16 amino acids. V was clipped by 5 bases and J by 4 bases; unmatched bases: 11. The CDR3 nucleotides are TGTGCCAGCAGTGGAAAGGCAGGGGGTGTTAATCAGCCCCAGCATTTT. Protein: CASSGKAGGVNQPQHF.

A word on this clonotype: It may be a read error: a sequence one base away is much more abundant. The chain couples TRBV11-2 to TRBJ2-7; TRBD2 matches 8 bases. The CDR3 has 18 amino acids. Looked up from germline, CDR1 is SGHAT and CDR2 is FQNNGV. Written as DNA, the CDR3 is TGTGCCAGCAGCTACTCCGAGACTAGCGAAATTTACTCCTACGATCAGTACTTC. Its protein is CASSYSETSEIYSYDQYF.

On this clonotype: A much larger clone sits a single nucleotide away, making a read error possible. The chain combines TRBV20-1 with TRBJ1-6; 7 bases line up with TRBD1. Germline assignment: CDR1 DFQATT and CDR2 SNEGSKA (reference sequence). The CDR3 runs to 16 residues. The CDR3 bases are TGCAGTGCTAGAGAGGAAACCAGGGGGTGGAATTCACCCCCCCACTTT. Residues: CSAREETRGWNSPPHF.

This clonotype has a count of ten or more. V is TRBV7-3 and J is TRBJ1-2, with no clear D. Germline V gene data show CDR1 as SGHTA and CDR2 as FQGTGA. The CDR3 runs 13 residues. V dropped 6 bases and J dropped 4 bases, with 12 bases sitting between them. The CDR3 DNA reads as TGTGCCAGCAGTATGGGCCCAAGCTATGGCTACACCTTC. It yields the protein CASSMGPSYGYTF.

In regard to this clonotype: Since no conserved phenylalanine or tryptophan closes the CDR3, a read error is the likely cause. V is TRBV11-3 and J is TRBJ2-3; D unclear. V was pared by 5 bases and J by 2 bases, with 11 bases between. Germline loops: CDR1 SGHNT, CDR2 YENEEA. The CDR3 contains 14 residues. The CDR3 DNA is TGTGCCAGCAGCGTAGCCCCCCACACAGATACGCAGTATTCT. Its protein product is CASSVAPHTDTQYS.

The chain carries TRBV29-1 and TRBJ1-5; D is possibly TRBD1 (6 bases). CDR1 and CDR2 from the germline V gene are SQVTM and ANQGSEA. CDR3 length: 13 amino acids. The CDR3 loop is CNSQQGWDQPQHF. CDR3 coding DNA: TGCAACTCGCAACAGGGTTGGGATCAGCCCCAGCATTTT.

The chain links TRBV30 to TRBJ2-1, with D maybe TRBD1 (5 bases). The DNA matches TRBJ2-7 better at its end, which makes the J call doubtful. The CDR3 consists of 13 residues. The V gene's germline CDR1 is GTSNPN and CDR2 SVGIG (reference sequence). CDR3 residues: CAWSASQDNEQYF. The CDR3 nucleotides read TGTGCCTGGAGCGCTAGTCAGGACAACGAGCAGTACTTC.

Comments on this clonotype: At one of its ends the junction is not consistent with the germline gene, which may arise from a read error. The rearrangement uses TRBV29-1 and TRBJ2-5, with D uncertain. Per germline, CDR1 SQVTM and CDR2 ANQGSEA. This CDR3 is built from 12 residues. In DNA form, the CDR3 reads TGCAGCGTTTATACGGGCGGAGAGACCCCGTATTTC. Translation: CSVYTGGETPYF.

Many counts were recorded for this clonotype. V and J are TRBV4-2 and TRBJ1-5, with D possibly TRBD1 on 5 matching bases. V lost 0 bases and J lost 5, with 14 bases in between. CDR3 length: 16 amino acids. Germline V CDR1 and CDR2: LGHNA, YNFKEQ. The CDR3 DNA sequence: TGTGCCAGCAGCCAAGATCTGCAGGGCGGGGATCAGCCCCAGCATTTT. Encoded protein: CASSQDLQGGDQPQHF.

This clonotype occurred once. One junction end disagrees with the germline gene, perhaps due to a read error. This chain uses TRBV12-3 or TRBV12-4 with TRBJ2-1, with 7 bases that match TRBD2. The CDR3 is 15 amino acids. The CDR3 DNA is TGTGCCAACAGTTCAAAGGACTTCCGGGGGGATGAGCAGTTCTTC. It translates to CANSSKDFRGDEQFF.

This clonotype was detected only once. The gene calls are TRBV29-1 and TRBJ2-1, with D possibly TRBD1 on 6 matching bases. V lost 4 bases and J lost 5, with 12 bases in between. This CDR3 has 13 amino acids. Germline CDR1 and CDR2: SQVTM and ANQGSEA. The CDR3, as DNA: TGCAGCGTTGGACAGGCCCTACACAATGAGCAGTTCTTC. This encodes CSVGQALHNEQFF.

Comments on this clonotype: The junction does not match germline at one end; this may be a read error. The genes are TRBV5-4 and TRBJ1-1; 8 bases agree with TRBD1. This CDR3 spans 16 amino acids. Germline V gene sequence: CDR1 SGHNT, CDR2 YYREEE (reference sequence). CDR3 in amino acids: CASSRIPGQGVTEVFF. The CDR3 nucleotides are TGTGCCAGCAGCCGTATTCCTGGACAGGGAGTTACTGAAGTTTTCTTT.

J is TRBJ1-5 and V is TRBV4-2; TRBD1 aligns across 10 bases. The CDR3 length is 16 residues. CDR1 is LGHNA and CDR2 is YNFKEQ in the germline V gene. The V and J ends lost 1 base and 12 bases, in that order; junction bases with no gene match: 12. In DNA form, the CDR3 reads TGTGCCAGCAGCCAAGGGACAGGGGGAAGCGATCAGTACCAGCATTTT. This sequence encodes CASSQGTGGSDQYQHF.

Concerning this clonotype: The junction does not match germline at one end; this may be a read error. The DNA of the CDR3 is TGTGCCATCAGTGAGGGGACTAATGGTTCCTACGTGCAGTACTTC. Translating gives CAISEGTNGSYVQYF. This chain links TRBV10-3 with TRBJ2-7; 7 bases are shared with TRBD2. This CDR3 comprises 15 residues. Germline V gene lookup returns CDR1 ENHRY and CDR2 SYGVKD.

A word on this clonotype: One end of the junction varies from germline; a read error may be responsible. The chain combines TRBV6-5 with TRBJ2-3; D uncertain. CDR3 length equals 15 residues. Germline-derived CDR1 and CDR2 are MNHEY and SVGAGI. CDR3 residues: CANSYSLMNTDMQYF. CDR3 in DNA: TGTGCCAACAGTTACTCGCTTATGAACACAGATATGCAGTATTTT.

A word on this clonotype: Germline is not matched at one junction end, which may reflect a read error. The gene calls are TRBV6-5 and TRBJ2-7; 8 bases fit TRBD1. From germline, CDR1 is MNHEY and CDR2 SVGAGI. CDR3 length: 14 amino acids. CDR3 sequence (DNA): TGTGCCAGCAGGACCGACAGGGGATCCTACGAGCAATACTTC. It specifies CASRTDRGSYEQYF.

The chain carries TRBV10-3 and TRBJ2-3; D possibly corresponds to TRBD1 (5 bases). The CDR3 consists of 13 residues. V lost 5 bases and J lost 6, with 12 bases in between. In germline, CDR1 is ENHRY, CDR2 SYGVKD. The CDR3, as DNA: TGTGCCATCAGTCCGCAGGGAATCGATACGCAGTATTTT. Protein: CAISPQGIDTQYF.

This clonotype occurred once. Mismatch with germline at one junction end may stem from a read error. This chain uses TRBV20-1 with TRBJ1-1; TRBD1 aligns across 7 bases. This CDR3 is 14 amino acids long. Germline V lookup: CDR1 DFQATT, CDR2 SNEGSKA (reference sequence). CDR3 nucleotides: TGCAATGCTAGCCGGGACAGCATAAGCACTGAAGCTTTCTTT. Translated: CNASRDSISTEAFF.

This clonotype has more than one count but fewer than ten. Mismatch with germline at one junction end may stem from a read error. The V gene is TRBV16, the J gene TRBJ2-7, with D uncertain. The CDR3 sequence is 13 residues long. Germline loops: CDR1 KGHSY, CDR2 FQNENV. The CDR3 bases are TGTACCAGCAGCCAATTGCGAATATACGAGCAGTACTTC. This gives the protein CTSSQLRIYEQYF.

This clonotype occurred a few times. V is TRBV6-5 and J is TRBJ2-7; 8 nucleotides agree with TRBD2. J was trimmed by 3 bases and V by 0 bases; bases with no gene match: 10. Germline-derived CDR1 and CDR2 are MNHEY and SVGAGI. The CDR3 spans 17 residues. CDR3 sequence: CASSYSQTSASDYEQYF. CDR3 nucleotide sequence: TGTGCCAGCAGTTACTCTCAGACTAGCGCGAGTGACTACGAGCAGTACTTC.

A remark on this clonotype: A read error may explain this, as a much larger clone is one base away. The V call is TRBV5-4, the J call TRBJ2-3, with TRBD1 matching 8 bases. This CDR3 spans 14 amino acids. Germline loops: CDR1 SGHNT, CDR2 YYREEE (reference sequence). Losses at the gene ends were 2 bases for V and 7 bases for J; bases not matched to a gene: 6. CDR3 amino acids: CASSFARGPNTQYF. DNA for the CDR3: TGTGCCAGCAGCTTCGCCAGGGGGCCAAATACGCAGTATTTT.

Concerning this clonotype: Germline is not matched at one junction end, which may reflect a read error. The chain employs TRBV5-5 and TRBJ1-6; possibly TRBD1 for D (6 bases). The CDR3 has 16 amino acids. Germline lookup yields CDR1 SGHKS and CDR2 YYEKEE (reference sequence). CDR3 bases: TGTGCCAGCAGCTTAATTGGCAGGGGAAATAATTCACCCATCCACTTT. Its translation is CASSLIGRGNNSPIHF.

Ten or more counts support this clonotype. This CDR3 reads CAWSPKGLADNEQFF. CDR3 DNA: TGTGCCTGGAGTCCTAAGGGACTAGCGGACAATGAGCAGTTCTTC. The chain is built from TRBV30 and TRBJ2-1, with TRBD2 identical over 11 bases. J lost 5 bases, V lost 2 bases, and 5 bases had no gene match. The germline CDR1 and CDR2 sequences are GTSNPN and SVGIG (reference sequence). This CDR3 spans 15 amino acids.

V is TRBV6-5 and J is TRBJ2-6, with D unclear. Germline CDR1 reads MNHEY; CDR2 reads SVGAGI. The V and J ends lost 8 bases and 1 base respectively, with 15 bases between them. The CDR3 covers 16 residues. CDR3: CASCYSMDSGANVLTF. In DNA, the CDR3 is TGTGCCAGCTGCTACTCGATGGATTCTGGGGCCAACGTCCTGACTTTC.

With regard to this clonotype: Being one base from a much bigger clone, this may be a read error. The final CDR3 position lacks the conserved phenylalanine or tryptophan, pointing to a likely read error. J is TRBJ1-1 and V is TRBV5-4; D ambiguous. CDR1 is SGHNT and CDR2 is YYREEE in the germline V gene (reference sequence). This CDR3 has 13 residues. Trimming stripped 4 bases from V and 7 bases from J, with 14 bases between. In nucleotides, the CDR3 is TGTGCCAGCAGCGCTGTTCTGAACGGTGAAGCTTTCTCT. This sequence encodes CASSAVLNGEAFS.

This clonotype was seen more than once but under ten times. The V and J genes are TRBV5-6 and TRBJ1-5; no reliable D call. CDR1 and CDR2 (germline): SGHDT, YYEEEE. V lost 4 bases and J 6 bases, leaving 14 bases between the germline ends. There are 14 residues in the CDR3. For the CDR3, the DNA is TGTGCCAGCAGCCTTTACGGCCTAGGTCAGCCCCAGCATTTT. Protein product: CASSLYGLGQPQHF.

As for this clonotype: At one end, the junction sequence differs from germline, possibly due to a read error. The rearrangement joins TRBV19 to TRBJ2-1; D may be TRBD2 (6 bases). Germline CDR1 is LNHDA and CDR2 is SQIVND (reference sequence). This CDR3 is 15 amino acids long. The CDR3 here is CASSIRGSGVNEHFF. The CDR3 DNA follows: TGTGCCAGTAGTATACGAGGGTCGGGGGTCAATGAGCACTTCTTC.

The chain joins TRBV6-6 to TRBJ2-3, with 11 bases aligning to TRBD1. CDR3 length equals 15 residues. Germline V gene data show CDR1 as MNHNY and CDR2 as SVGAGI (reference sequence). J lost 4 bases, V lost 9 bases, and 9 bases had no gene match. CDR3 coding DNA: TGTGCCAGTACTTTCGGGACAGGGGGTGCAGATACGCAGTATTTT. Amino acids: CASTFGTGGADTQYF.

This clonotype has more than one count but fewer than ten. A read error may be the cause here, since a much bigger clone is one base away. The genes are TRBV28 and TRBJ2-7, with D unresolved. The CDR3 extends over 11 amino acids. The V end was cut by 3 bases, the J end by 4 bases, with 4 bases between. Germline-derived CDR1 and CDR2 are MDHEN and SYDVKM. The CDR3 DNA follows: TGTGCCAGCAGTTTCAAATACGAGCAGTACTTC. It encodes CASSFKYEQYF.

This clonotype was counted ten times or more. The V call is TRBV20-1, the J call TRBJ2-1; D uncertain. CDR1 DFQATT and CDR2 SNEGSKA come from the germline V gene (reference sequence). V shed 1 base and J shed 7 bases, with 8 bases lying between them. There are 12 residues in the CDR3. The CDR3 DNA reads TGCAGTGCTAGAGTATACGTTAATGAGCAGTTCTTC. Residues: CSARVYVNEQFF.